This T cell receptor (beta chain) was captured by sequencing in a study of quantifying T cell responses using KT2 cells. Overall study context: TCR alpha and beta constant-region primers primed reverse transcription of RNA.

This clonotype has just a few counts. The sample is PBMC spiked with counted cells of clone KT2. The CDR3 covers 14 residues. V was pared by 5 bases and J by 2 bases, with 12 bases between. CDR1 and CDR2 from the germline V gene are SGHTA and FQGNSA. A single-stranded UMI oligo with SP2 sequence was ligated to cDNA 3' ends. First-round PCR used roughly 4 cycles and beta primers RC1.1 and RC1.2 covering TRBC1 and TRBC2. TCRdb reanalysed the UMI-ligation and nested PCR reads using MiXCR and keeps one entry per CDR3 protein. The sample includes approximately 46,000 distinct CDR3 sequences, more than 9% of them seen just once.

Sequencing was performed on PBMCs spiked with cells of the T cell clone KT2. The origin of this receptor is a human donor. The genes are TRBV7-2 and TRBJ2-5, with D possibly being TRBD1 (6 bases). This chain's CDR3 is CASSQRQAQETQYF. Written as DNA, the CDR3 is TGTGCCAGCAGCCAACGACAGGCGCAAGAGACCCAGTACTTC.